This TCR beta chain was identified in a study of cytomegalovirus exposure and HLA in healthy donors. Amplification used 60 Vbeta primers and 13 Jbeta primers. Generated by immunoSEQ multiplex PCR, the TCRdb table keeps only in-frame clones and is missing some. There are some 100,000 clones in the sample; 79% occur only once, and approximately 3.3% lies in the top ten. The CDR3 is 14 amino acids. Germline V gene sequence: CDR1 MNHNS, CDR2 SASEGT. Trimming cost V 5 bases and J 4 bases; bases outside gene matches: 6. The sample was PBMCs. The chain links TRBV6-1 to TRBJ2-5; 8 bases are shared with TRBD2. The sequence came from a male donor in good health and CMV-seropositive. CDR3 coding DNA: TGTGCCAGCAGTACAGGACTAGCAGCAGAGACCCAGTACTTC. Translating gives CASSTGLAAETQYF.